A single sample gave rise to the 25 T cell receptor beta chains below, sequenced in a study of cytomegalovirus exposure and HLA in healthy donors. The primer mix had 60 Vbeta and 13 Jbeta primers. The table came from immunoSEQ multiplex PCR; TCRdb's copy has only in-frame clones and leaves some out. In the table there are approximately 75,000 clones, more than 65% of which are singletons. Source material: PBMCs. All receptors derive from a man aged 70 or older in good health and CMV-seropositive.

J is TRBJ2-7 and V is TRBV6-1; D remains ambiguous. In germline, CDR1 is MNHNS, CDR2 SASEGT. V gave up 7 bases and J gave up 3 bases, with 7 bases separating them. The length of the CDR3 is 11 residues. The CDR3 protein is CASTVFYEQYF. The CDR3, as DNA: TGTGCCAGCACCGTATTCTACGAGCAGTACTTC.

CDR3 DNA: TGTGCCAGCTCACCGAGACAGGCCGATAATGAAAAACTGTTTTTT. Its translation is CASSPRQADNEKLFF. The chain couples TRBV18 to TRBJ1-4; D is perhaps TRBD1 (6 bases). Trimming left V 3 bases short and J 4 bases short, with 12 bases between. Germline CDR1 reads KGHSH; CDR2 reads LQKENI. This CDR3 region has 15 residues.

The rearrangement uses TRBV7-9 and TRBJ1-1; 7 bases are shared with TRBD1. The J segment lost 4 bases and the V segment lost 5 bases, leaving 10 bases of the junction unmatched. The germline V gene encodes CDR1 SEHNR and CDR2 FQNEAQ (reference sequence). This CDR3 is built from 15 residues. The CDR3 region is CASSPLDRRVTEAFF. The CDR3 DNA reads TGTGCCAGCAGCCCCCTGGACAGGAGGGTCACTGAAGCTTTCTTT.

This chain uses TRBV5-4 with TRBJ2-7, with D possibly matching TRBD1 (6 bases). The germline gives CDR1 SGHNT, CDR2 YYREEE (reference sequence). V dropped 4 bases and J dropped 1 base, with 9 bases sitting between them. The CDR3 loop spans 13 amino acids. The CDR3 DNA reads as TGTGCCAGCAGCCGGGACACTTCCTACGAGCAGTACTTC. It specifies CASSRDTSYEQYF.

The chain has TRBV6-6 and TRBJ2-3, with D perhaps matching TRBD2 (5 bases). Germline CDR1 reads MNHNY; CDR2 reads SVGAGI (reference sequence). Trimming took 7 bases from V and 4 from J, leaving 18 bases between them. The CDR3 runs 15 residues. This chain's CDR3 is CASTRALGGADTQYF. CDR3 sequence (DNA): TGTGCCAGCACACGGGCTCTAGGAGGCGCAGATACGCAGTATTTT.

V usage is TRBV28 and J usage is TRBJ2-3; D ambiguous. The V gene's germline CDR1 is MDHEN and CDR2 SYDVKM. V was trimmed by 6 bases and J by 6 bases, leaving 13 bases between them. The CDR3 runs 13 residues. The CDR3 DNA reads TGTGCCAGCAGCCCCCCCAGGTACGATACGCAGTATTTT. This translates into CASSPPRYDTQYF.

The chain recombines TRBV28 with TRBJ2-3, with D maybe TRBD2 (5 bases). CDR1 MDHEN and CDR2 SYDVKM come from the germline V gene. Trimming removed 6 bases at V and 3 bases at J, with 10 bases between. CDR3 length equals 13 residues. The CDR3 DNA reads TGTGCCAGCAGGGGAGTTAATACAGATACGCAGTATTTT. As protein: CASRGVNTDTQYF.

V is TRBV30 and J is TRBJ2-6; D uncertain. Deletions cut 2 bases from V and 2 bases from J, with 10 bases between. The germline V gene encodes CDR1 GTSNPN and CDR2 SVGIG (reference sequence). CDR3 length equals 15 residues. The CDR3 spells CAWSPRRAGANVLTF. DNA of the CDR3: TGTGCCTGGAGTCCAAGACGGGCTGGGGCCAACGTCCTGACTTTC.

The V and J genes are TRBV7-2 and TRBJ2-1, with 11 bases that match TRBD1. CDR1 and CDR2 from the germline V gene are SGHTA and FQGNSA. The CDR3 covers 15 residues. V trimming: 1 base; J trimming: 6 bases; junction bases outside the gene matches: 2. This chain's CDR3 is CASSLGDRGFNEQFF. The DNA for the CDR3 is TGTGCCAGCAGCTTAGGGGACAGGGGGTTCAATGAGCAGTTCTTC. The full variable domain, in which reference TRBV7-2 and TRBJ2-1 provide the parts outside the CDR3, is GAGVSQSPSNKVTEKGKDVELRCDPISGHTALYWYRQSLGQGLEFLIYFQGNSAPDKSGLPSDRFSAERTGGSVSTLTIQRTQQEDSAVYLCASSLGDRGFNEQFFGPGTRLTVL.

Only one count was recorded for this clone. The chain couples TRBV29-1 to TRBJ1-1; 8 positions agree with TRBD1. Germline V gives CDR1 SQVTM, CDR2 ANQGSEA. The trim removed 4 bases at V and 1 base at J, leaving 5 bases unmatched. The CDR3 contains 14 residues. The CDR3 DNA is TGCAGCGTTGCGGGGACAGGTTCGAACACTGAAGCTTTCTTT. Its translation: CSVAGTGSNTEAFF.

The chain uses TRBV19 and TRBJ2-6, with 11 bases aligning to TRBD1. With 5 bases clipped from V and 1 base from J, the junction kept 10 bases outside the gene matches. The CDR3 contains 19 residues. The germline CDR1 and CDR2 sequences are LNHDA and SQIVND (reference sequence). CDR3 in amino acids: CASSGGQGGISSGANVLTF. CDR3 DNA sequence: TGTGCCAGTAGTGGGGGACAGGGGGGTATTAGTTCTGGGGCCAACGTCCTGACTTTC.

CDR3 nucleotide sequence: TGTGCCAGCAGCGTAGGGGAAGCGGGAGTTTATACGCAGTATTTT. It codes for CASSVGEAGVYTQYF. The chain recombines TRBV9 with TRBJ2-3; the match to TRBD2 covers 8 bases. The germline gives CDR1 SGDLS, CDR2 YYNGEE. The CDR3 has 15 residues. Trimming at V came to 0 bases and at J to 7 bases, leaving 7 bases not matched to a gene.

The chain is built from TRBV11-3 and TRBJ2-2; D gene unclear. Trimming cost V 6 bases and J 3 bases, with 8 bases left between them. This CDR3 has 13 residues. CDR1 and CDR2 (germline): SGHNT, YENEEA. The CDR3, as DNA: TGTGCCAGCAGGCCCCAGGACACCGGGGAGCTGTTTTTT. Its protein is CASRPQDTGELFF.

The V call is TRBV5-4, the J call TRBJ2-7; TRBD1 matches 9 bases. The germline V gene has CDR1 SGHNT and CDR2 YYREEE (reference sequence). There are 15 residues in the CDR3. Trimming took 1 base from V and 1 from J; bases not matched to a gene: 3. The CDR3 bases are TGTGCCAGCAGCTTGCGACAGGGGGATTCCTACGAGCAGTACTTC. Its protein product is CASSLRQGDSYEQYF.

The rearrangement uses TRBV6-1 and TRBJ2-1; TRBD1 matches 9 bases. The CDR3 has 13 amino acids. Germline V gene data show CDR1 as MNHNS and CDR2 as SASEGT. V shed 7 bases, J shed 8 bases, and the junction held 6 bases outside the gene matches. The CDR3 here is CASNIDRGYEQFF. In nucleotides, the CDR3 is TGTGCCAGCAATATTGACAGGGGGTATGAGCAGTTCTTC.

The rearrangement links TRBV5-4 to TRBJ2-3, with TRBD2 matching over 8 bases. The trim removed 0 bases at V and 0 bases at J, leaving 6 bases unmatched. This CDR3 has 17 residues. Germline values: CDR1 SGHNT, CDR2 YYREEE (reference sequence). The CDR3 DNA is TGTGCCAGCAGCTTGGGTTCGACTAGCGATAGCACAGATACGCAGTATTTT. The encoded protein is CASSLGSTSDSTDTQYF.

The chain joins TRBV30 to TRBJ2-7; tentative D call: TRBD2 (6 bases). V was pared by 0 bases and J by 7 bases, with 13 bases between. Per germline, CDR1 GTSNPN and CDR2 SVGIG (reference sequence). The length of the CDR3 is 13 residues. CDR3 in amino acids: CAWSVRAGREQYF. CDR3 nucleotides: TGTGCCTGGAGTGTACGGGCGGGGCGGGAGCAGTACTTC.

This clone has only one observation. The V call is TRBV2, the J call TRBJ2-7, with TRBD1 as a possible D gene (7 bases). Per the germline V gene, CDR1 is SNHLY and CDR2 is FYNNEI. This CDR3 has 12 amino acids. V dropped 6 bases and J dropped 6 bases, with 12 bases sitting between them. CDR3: CASSAQGGEQYF. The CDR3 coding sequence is TGTGCCAGCAGCGCCCAGGGGGGCGAGCAGTACTTC.

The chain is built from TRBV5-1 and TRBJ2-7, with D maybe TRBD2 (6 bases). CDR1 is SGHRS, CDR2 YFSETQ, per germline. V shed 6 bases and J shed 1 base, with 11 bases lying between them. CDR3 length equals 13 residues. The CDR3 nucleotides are TGCGCCAGCATGGAGGGGCAATCCTACGAGCAGTACTTC. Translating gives CASMEGQSYEQYF.

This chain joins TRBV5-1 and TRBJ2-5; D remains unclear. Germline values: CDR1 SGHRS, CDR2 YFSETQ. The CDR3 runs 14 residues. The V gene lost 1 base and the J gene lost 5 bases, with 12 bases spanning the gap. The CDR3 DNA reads TGCGCCAGCAGCTTGAACGGAGCCCGGGAGACCCAGTACTTC. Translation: CASSLNGARETQYF. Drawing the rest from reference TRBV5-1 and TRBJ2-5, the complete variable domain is KAGVTQTPRYLIKTRGQQVTLSCSPISGHRSVSWYQQTPGQGLQFLFEYFSETQRNKGNFPGRFSGRQFSNSRSEMNVSTLELGDSALYLCASSLNGARETQYFGPGTRLLVL.

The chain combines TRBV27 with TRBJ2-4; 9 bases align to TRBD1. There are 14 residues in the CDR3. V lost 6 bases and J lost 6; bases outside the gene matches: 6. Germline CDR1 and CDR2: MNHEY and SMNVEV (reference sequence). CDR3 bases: TGTGCCAGCAGCTTAACAGGGGGCAGAAACATTCAGTACTTC. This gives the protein CASSLTGGRNIQYF.

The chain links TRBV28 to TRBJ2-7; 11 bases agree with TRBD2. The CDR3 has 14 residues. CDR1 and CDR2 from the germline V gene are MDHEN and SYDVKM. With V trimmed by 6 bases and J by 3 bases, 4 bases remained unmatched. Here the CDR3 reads CASRRGLAGYEQYF. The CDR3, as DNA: TGTGCCAGCAGACGTGGACTAGCGGGCTACGAGCAGTACTTC.

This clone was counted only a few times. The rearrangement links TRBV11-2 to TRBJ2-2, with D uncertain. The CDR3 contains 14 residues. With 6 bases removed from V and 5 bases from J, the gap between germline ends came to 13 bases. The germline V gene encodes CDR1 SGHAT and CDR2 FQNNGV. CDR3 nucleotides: TGTGCCAGCAGGTGGGCCATTAGAACCGGGGAGCTGTTTTTT. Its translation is CASRWAIRTGELFF.

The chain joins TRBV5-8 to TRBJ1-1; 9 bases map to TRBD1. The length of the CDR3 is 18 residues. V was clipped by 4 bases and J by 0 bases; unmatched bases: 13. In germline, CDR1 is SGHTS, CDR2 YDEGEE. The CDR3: CASSGGRDRAEMNTEAFF. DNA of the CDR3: TGTGCCAGCAGCGGAGGCCGGGACAGGGCAGAGATGAACACTGAAGCTTTCTTT.

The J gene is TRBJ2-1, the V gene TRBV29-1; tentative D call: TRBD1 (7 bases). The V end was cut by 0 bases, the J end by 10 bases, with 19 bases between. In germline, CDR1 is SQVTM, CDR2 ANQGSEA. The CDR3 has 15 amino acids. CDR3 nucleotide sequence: TGCAGCGTTGAAGATCCGGAGGGGGCGCGAAGGGAGCAGTTCTTC. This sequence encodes CSVEDPEGARREQFF.